This T cell receptor beta chain derives from a study of beta chain features in type 1 diabetes. The wider study: Researchers looked at approximately 110,000,000 sorted cells across all samples.

Broader study findings: Shorter templates might be favored by PCR, equally in patients and controls.

Expressed TCRB transcripts got sequenced, as all isolated RNA was reverse transcribed. Libraries were prepared by immunoSEQ multiplex PCR; TCRdb keeps only in-frame clonotypes and omits some of them. Counted here are about 330,000 clones, 9.5% to 12% occurring once; the ten biggest clones make up more than 0.015%. Regarding this clone: Its antigen remains unidentified. Because the CDR3's place on the DNA is in doubt, the DNA is left out and the CDR3 is given as listed by TCRdb.

The germline gives CDR1 MRHNA, CDR2 SNTAGT. The CDR3 totals 13 residues, both ends included. Sample: naive CD4+ T cells from blood. This chain uses TRBV6-4 with TRBJ2-1; the table's D call TRBD2 went unverified against the DNA. This receptor was identified in a woman in her twenties or thirties in good health. This chain's CDR3 is CASSDWASGNRFF.